The 29 T cell receptor beta chains given below trace back to one sample, sequenced in a study of T cells after posttransplantation cyclophosphamide. The table came from immunoSEQ multiplex PCR; TCRdb's copy has only in-frame clones and leaves some out. The repertoire holds around 23,000 clones, with about 76% as singletons. Sequencing was carried out using memory CD4+ T cells sorted from PBMCs. Every receptor here comes from a woman aged 55-70 years in good health, CMV-negative, and a related stem cell transplant donor.

The chain couples TRBV7-5 to TRBJ1-5; the D call TRBD1 from the table was never checked on the DNA. TRBV7-5 represents a pseudogene. CDR3 length equals 17 residues. CDR3 nucleotide sequence: TGTGCCAGAAGCTTAGAGGGACAGGGGGCCCTCAATCAGCCCCAGCATTTT. Residues: CARSLEGQGALNQPQHF.

The J gene is TRBJ2-2, the V gene TRBV9; 14 bases are a match to TRBD2. Germline V gene sequence: CDR1 SGDLS, CDR2 YYNGEE. V gave up 2 bases and J gave up 7 bases; unmatched junction bases: 7. The CDR3 is 17 residues long. CDR3 loop: CASSVQTSGGGIGELFF. CDR3 DNA sequence: TGTGCCAGCAGCGTTCAGACTAGCGGGGGGGGTATCGGGGAGCTGTTTTTT. Drawing the rest from reference TRBV9 and TRBJ2-2, the complete variable domain is DSGVTQTPKHLITATGQRVTLRCSPRSGDLSVYWYQQSLDQGLQFLIQYYNGEERAKGNILERFSAQQFPDLHSELNLSSLELGDSALYFCASSVQTSGGGIGELFFGEGSRLTVL.

This clone has a single count. This chain links TRBV2 with TRBJ2-7; 9 positions match TRBD2. With 8 bases clipped from V and 7 bases from J, the junction kept 15 bases outside the gene matches. CDR3 length: 15 amino acids. The germline gives CDR1 SNHLY, CDR2 FYNNEI. The CDR3 sequence: CASSPSAGGAGEQYF. In DNA, the CDR3 is TGTGCCAGCTCCCCCTCGGCGGGGGGGGCCGGGGAGCAGTACTTC.

V gene TRBV7-3 combines with J gene TRBJ2-7; 10 bases agree with TRBD2. Unmatched junction bases numbered 5, after V lost 3 bases and J lost 3 bases. Germline values: CDR1 SGHTA, CDR2 FQGTGA. The CDR3 contains 15 residues. CDR3: CASSLTLAGGYEQYF. DNA for the CDR3: TGTGCCAGCAGCTTGACATTAGCGGGAGGCTACGAGCAGTACTTC.

This clone was detected only once. This chain connects TRBV28 to TRBJ2-1; D possibly corresponds to TRBD2 (6 bases). The CDR3 covers 16 residues. Per the germline V gene, CDR1 is MDHEN and CDR2 is SYDVKM. Between the trimmed V and J ends, which lost 6 bases and 0 bases, there was a span of 15 bases. DNA of the CDR3: TGTGCCAGCAGCCCAATCCAGACTAGCTCCTACAATGAGCAGTTCTTC. As protein: CASSPIQTSSYNEQFF.

In its sample, this clone was seen a few times. J is TRBJ1-2 and V is TRBV5-1; TRBD1 is a possible D gene (5 bases). CDR3 length equals 13 residues. Trimming stripped 0 bases from V and 2 bases from J, with 5 bases between. Germline-derived CDR1 and CDR2 are SGHRS and YFSETQ. CDR3 loop: CASSLGQNYGYTF. The CDR3 bases are TGCGCCAGCAGCTTGGGACAGAACTATGGCTACACCTTC. The whole variable domain, filled in from reference TRBV5-1 and TRBJ1-2, reads KAGVTQTPRYLIKTRGQQVTLSCSPISGHRSVSWYQQTPGQGLQFLFEYFSETQRNKGNFPGRFSGRQFSNSRSEMNVSTLELGDSALYLCASSLGQNYGYTFGSGTRLTVV.

The V gene is TRBV15, the J gene TRBJ1-6; no firm D call. The germline gives CDR1 LNHNV, CDR2 YYDKDF (reference sequence). Deletions cut 0 bases from V and 10 bases from J, with 4 bases between. This CDR3 has 12 residues. Here the CDR3 reads CATSRDQSPLHF. The DNA of the CDR3 is TGTGCCACCAGCAGAGATCAGTCACCCCTCCACTTT.

This clone came up a few times. The CDR3: CASSYQTNYGYTF. CDR3 nucleotides: TGCGCCAGCAGCTACCAGACTAACTATGGCTACACCTTC. The chain uses TRBV5-1 and TRBJ1-2; unclear D gene. Germline CDR1 is SGHRS and CDR2 is YFSETQ. The CDR3 extends over 13 amino acids. The V end lost 3 bases, the J end lost 0 bases, and 6 bases lay between the germline ends.

This chain connects TRBV2 to TRBJ2-1, with 8 positions matching TRBD2. The V gene's germline CDR1 is SNHLY and CDR2 FYNNEI. Germline trimming cut 1 base from V and 7 bases from J; bases unmatched to any gene: 9. There are 16 residues in the CDR3. The CDR3 DNA sequence: TGTGCCAGCAGTGAAGGCCGCGGGGGGCCTCGAAATGAGCAGTTCTTC. Residues: CASSEGRGGPRNEQFF.

V and J are TRBV15 and TRBJ2-5, with 12 bases fitting TRBD2. There are 17 residues in the CDR3. V was pared by 3 bases and J by 6 bases, with 11 bases of the junction left unmatched. Germline V gene lookup returns CDR1 LNHNV and CDR2 YYDKDF (reference sequence). This CDR3 reads CATSRTVTSGRGKTQYF. The CDR3 nucleotides read TGTGCCACCAGCAGGACGGTGACTAGCGGGAGAGGGAAGACCCAGTACTTC.

This chain links TRBV4-1 with TRBJ2-3; TRBD1 is a possible D gene (5 bases). The CDR3 has 13 amino acids. Trimming pared 4 bases from V and 3 bases from J, leaving 8 bases between. Germline V gene sequence: CDR1 MGHRA, CDR2 YSYEKL. CDR3 amino acids: CASSRTQTDTQYF. Written as DNA, the CDR3 is TGCGCCAGCAGCCGGACACAAACAGATACGCAGTATTTT.

The chain has TRBV28 and TRBJ1-1; D unclear. CDR1 MDHEN and CDR2 SYDVKM come from the germline V gene. V lost 4 bases and J lost 0, with 18 bases in between. The CDR3 spans 17 residues. The DNA for the CDR3 is TGTGCCAGCAGTTCCCCCAGATTAAAAGTTATGAACACTGAAGCTTTCTTT. Its protein product is CASSSPRLKVMNTEAFF.

The V call is TRBV10-3, the J call TRBJ1-1; D not certain. Germline lookup yields CDR1 ENHRY and CDR2 SYGVKD. The CDR3 contains 12 residues. The V gene lost 4 bases and the J gene lost 2 bases, with 5 bases spanning the gap. The CDR3 bases are TGTGCCATCAGTGCCAGTAACACTGAAGCTTTCTTT. It encodes CAISASNTEAFF.

The chain links TRBV7-2 to TRBJ2-7; TRBD2 is a possible D gene (6 bases). The CDR3 is 18 residues long. Germline assignment: CDR1 SGHTA and CDR2 FQGNSA. Deletions cut 3 bases from V and 2 bases from J, with 23 bases between. The CDR3: CASSFLGTRRDHAYEQYF. The DNA for the CDR3 is TGTGCCAGCAGCTTCCTAGGGACTCGCAGGGATCACGCCTACGAGCAGTACTTC.

This rearrangement joins TRBV23-1 to TRBJ1-5; unclear D gene. TRBV23-1 is an ORF; its function is uncertain. Trimming cost V 1 base and J 5 bases, with 18 bases left between them. This CDR3 comprises 17 residues. Here the CDR3 DNA reads TGCGCCAGCAGTCAATTGAGGGCAGATTTGTTAGATCAGCCCCAGCATTTT. This sequence encodes CASSQLRADLLDQPQHF.

V and J are TRBV5-5 and TRBJ1-4; D remains ambiguous. Germline V gives CDR1 SGHKS, CDR2 YYEKEE (reference sequence). The V and J ends lost 1 base and 3 bases respectively, with 4 bases between them. The CDR3 loop spans 13 amino acids. In DNA form, the CDR3 reads TGTGCCAGCAGCTTGCAGGCTAATGAAAAACTGTTTTTT. Translating it yields CASSLQANEKLFF.

The CDR3 DNA reads as TGTGCCAGCAGCTTAGGGGAGGCTCCTAGCACAGATACGCAGTATTTT. This sequence encodes CASSLGEAPSTDTQYF. The chain uses TRBV7-9 and TRBJ2-3, with D possibly matching TRBD2 (6 bases). From germline, CDR1 is SEHNR and CDR2 FQNEAQ (reference sequence). This CDR3 is built from 16 residues. V dropped 1 base and J dropped 0 bases, with 11 bases sitting between them.

CDR3 DNA: TGTGCCAGCAGTCTAGGACAGGGGGCAGGCACCGGGGAGCTGTTTTTT. The encoded protein is CASSLGQGAGTGELFF. V usage is TRBV2 and J usage is TRBJ2-2; 11 nucleotides align to TRBD1. Germline V lookup: CDR1 SNHLY, CDR2 FYNNEI. Trimming removed 5 bases from V and 4 bases from J; junction bases left unmatched: 6. This CDR3 spans 16 amino acids.

The chain has TRBV7-2 and TRBJ2-1; a weak D match, TRBD2 (7 bases). This CDR3 has 17 amino acids. Trimming left V 0 bases short and J 8 bases short, with 20 bases between. The germline gives CDR1 SGHTA, CDR2 FQGNSA. In nucleotides, the CDR3 is TGTGCCAGCAGCTTAGCGCCGGCGGGGGCCTCTGCCTATGAGCAGTTCTTC. Its translation: CASSLAPAGASAYEQFF.

DNA of the CDR3: TGTGCCACCAGCAGGCCAGGACGGGGGACAGATACGCAGTATTTT. It translates to CATSRPGRGTDTQYF. V usage is TRBV15 and J usage is TRBJ2-3; TRBD2 might be the D (6 bases). Germline values: CDR1 LNHNV, CDR2 YYDKDF (reference sequence). This CDR3 contains 15 residues. Trimming removed 3 bases from V and 3 bases from J, with 13 bases in between.

The chain joins TRBV19 to TRBJ1-2, with TRBD1 identical over 7 bases. This CDR3 contains 14 residues. With 7 bases clipped from V and 4 bases from J, the junction kept 9 bases outside the gene matches. From germline, CDR1 is LNHDA and CDR2 SQIVND (reference sequence). DNA for the CDR3: TGTGCCAGTACCCCGGGACAGCTAGTCTATGGCTACACCTTC. It codes for CASTPGQLVYGYTF.

The chain joins TRBV5-1 to TRBJ1-6; the match to TRBD1 covers 7 bases. The CDR3 length is 14 residues. Per germline, CDR1 SGHRS and CDR2 YFSETQ. Trimming removed 4 bases from V and 7 bases from J; junction bases left unmatched: 5. This chain's CDR3 is CASSMGQSNSPLHF. The CDR3, as DNA: TGCGCCAGCAGCATGGGACAGTCCAATTCACCCCTCCACTTT.

The chain joins TRBV5-1 to TRBJ2-3, with 7 positions matching TRBD2. This CDR3 is 14 amino acids long. CDR1 is SGHRS and CDR2 is YFSETQ in the germline V gene. V lost 4 bases to trimming and J lost 6 bases; unmatched junction nucleotides: 8. The CDR3 region is CASSPGHGRDTQYF. The CDR3 region has the DNA TGCGCCAGCAGCCCAGGGCACGGGAGGGATACGCAGTATTTT.

This chain uses TRBV4-1 with TRBJ1-1; no reliable D call. The CDR3 length is 13 residues. Trimming took 4 bases from V and 11 from J, leaving 17 bases between them. CDR1 is MGHRA and CDR2 is YSYEKL in the germline V gene. The CDR3 protein is CASSRPGGSGAFF. Here the CDR3 DNA reads TGCGCCAGCAGCCGTCCTGGCGGGAGTGGGGCTTTCTTT.

The table lists this clone with a few counts. V gene TRBV2 combines with J gene TRBJ1-5; 10 nucleotides align to TRBD1. The ends lost 7 bases at V and 3 bases at J; junction bases unmatched: 6. The germline CDR1 and CDR2 sequences are SNHLY and FYNNEI. The CDR3 is 15 amino acids. The CDR3 loop reads CASKKGQGFNQPQHF. Written as DNA, the CDR3 is TGTGCCAGCAAAAAGGGACAGGGGTTCAATCAGCCCCAGCATTTT.

The V call is TRBV6-1, the J call TRBJ1-1; 8 nucleotides match TRBD1. The length of the CDR3 is 15 residues. Germline V gives CDR1 MNHNS, CDR2 SASEGT. Trimming removed 6 bases from V and 5 bases from J; junction bases left unmatched: 11. Here the CDR3 DNA reads TGTGCCAGCAGCAGCGGCGCAGGGGGCCGGACTGAAGCTTTCTTT. Amino acid sequence: CASSSGAGGRTEAFF.

The chain recombines TRBV7-8 with TRBJ2-5, with a possible D match to TRBD2 (5 bases). CDR1 and CDR2 from the germline V gene are SGHVS and FQNEAQ. V dropped 7 bases and J dropped 5 bases, with 14 bases sitting between them. There are 13 residues in the CDR3. CDR3 amino acids: CASTHPGEETQYF. In DNA form, the CDR3 reads TGTGCCAGCACCCACCCCGGGGAGGAGACCCAGTACTTC.

V is TRBV2 and J is TRBJ2-7; the D is unclear. V lost 4 bases and J 6 bases, leaving 7 bases between the germline ends. The CDR3 is 11 amino acids. Germline lookup yields CDR1 SNHLY and CDR2 FYNNEI. The CDR3 here is CASSGQREQYF. DNA for the CDR3: TGTGCCAGCAGTGGGCAGCGCGAGCAGTACTTC. Variable domain in full (rest from reference TRBV2 and TRBJ2-7): EPEVTQTPSHQVTQMGQEVILRCVPISNHLYFYWYRQILGQKVEFLVSFYNNEISEKSEIFDDQFSVERPDGSNFTLKIRSTKLEDSAMYFCASSGQREQYFGPGTRLTVT.

The chain couples TRBV9 to TRBJ2-2; D gene uncertain. V was shortened by 8 bases and J by 0 bases, with 8 bases between the two germline ends. Per the germline V gene, CDR1 is SGDLS and CDR2 is YYNGEE. This CDR3 spans 13 amino acids. The CDR3 coding sequence is TGTGCCAGTTCGCGTTCGAACACCGGGGAGCTGTTTTTT. It is translated as CASSRSNTGELFF.